A single sample is the source of the 6 T cell receptor beta chains below, sequenced in a study of T cell changes during pregnancy in multiple sclerosis. Assay: immunoSEQ multiplex PCR; the TCRdb copy retains only in-frame clones and omits some. This sample yields approximately 88,000 clones, of which just under 95% are seen a single time; 0.7% to 1% belongs to the top ten. This sample comprised peripheral blood, obtained in the third trimester of pregnancy. The receptors were gathered from a female donor with multiple sclerosis, enrolled in a pregnancy study.

This chain uses TRBV28 with TRBJ2-7; D possibly corresponds to TRBD2 (5 bases). Germline V lookup: CDR1 MDHEN, CDR2 SYDVKM. The CDR3 contains 14 residues. V lost 4 bases and J 1 base, leaving 11 bases between the germline ends. In DNA form, the CDR3 reads TGTGCCAGCAGTTCCCCGGGGAGATCCTACGAGCAGTACTTC. This sequence encodes CASSSPGRSYEQYF.

This clone has only one observation. This chain links TRBV6-6 with TRBJ2-6; D not resolved. The length of the CDR3 is 14 residues. Germline V lookup: CDR1 MNHNY, CDR2 SVGAGI (reference sequence). Between the trimmed V and J ends, which lost 8 bases and 1 base, there was a span of 9 bases. CDR3 loop: CASSGASGANVLTF. The CDR3 bases are TGTGCCAGCTCCGGTGCTTCTGGGGCCAACGTCCTGACTTTC.

The V call is TRBV10-3, the J call TRBJ1-1; a possible D gene is TRBD1 (5 bases). The CDR3 spans 11 residues. CDR1 and CDR2 from the germline V gene are ENHRY and SYGVKD. Trimming removed 5 bases at V and 5 bases at J, with 6 bases between. The CDR3 region has the DNA TGTGCCATCAGTAGGGGTACTGAAGCTTTCTTT. This sequence encodes CAISRGTEAFF.

V gene TRBV27 combines with J gene TRBJ2-5; 7 bases are a match to TRBD2. The trim removed 5 bases at V and 5 bases at J, leaving 11 bases unmatched. Germline CDR1 MNHEY, CDR2 SMNVEV (reference sequence). CDR3 length: 15 residues. The CDR3 reads CASSDLLAPRETQYF. CDR3 DNA: TGTGCCAGCAGTGACCTACTAGCGCCAAGGGAGACCCAGTACTTC.

The chain has TRBV30 and TRBJ1-3, with 7 bases lining up with TRBD1. Germline trimming cut 5 bases from V and 2 bases from J; bases unmatched to any gene: 3. From germline, CDR1 is GTSNPN and CDR2 SVGIG (reference sequence). The CDR3 has 13 residues. The CDR3 DNA reads as TGTGCCTGGCGTCAGGGGGCTGGAAACACCATATATTTT. It encodes CAWRQGAGNTIYF.

The chain employs TRBV9 and TRBJ2-3; 14 bases match TRBD2. There are 18 residues in the CDR3. The germline CDR1 and CDR2 sequences are SGDLS and YYNGEE. J lost 2 bases, V lost 0 bases, and 5 bases had no gene match. DNA for the CDR3: TGTGCCAGCAGCGTAGCGACTAGCGGGGGGGGGATCACAGATACGCAGTATTTT. It yields the protein CASSVATSGGGITDTQYF.